These 14 T cell receptor beta chains came from one sample sequenced in a study of blood T cell repertoires in COVID-19. Clones were sequenced by immunoSEQ multiplex PCR, and TCRdb holds only the in-frame ones, with some missing. The repertoire includes approximately 92,000 clones, roughly 82% of them detected once, and approximately 20% sits in the top ten. The sequenced material came from peripheral blood. The receptors were sampled from a man aged 80 or over with acute or convalescent COVID-19.

This chain connects TRBV18 to TRBJ2-5; the match to TRBD1 covers 7 bases. Germline CDR1 KGHSH, CDR2 LQKENI. This CDR3 is 15 amino acids long. V lost 3 bases to trimming and J lost 5 bases; unmatched junction nucleotides: 9. This CDR3 is CASSPPTGFKETQYF. CDR3 bases: TGTGCCAGCTCACCGCCGACAGGGTTTAAGGAGACCCAGTACTTC.

This clone was seen once. CDR3 sequence: CASSILGVIDTEAFF. CDR3 bases: TGTGCCAGTAGTATATTGGGAGTTATTGACACTGAAGCTTTCTTT. The chain links TRBV19 to TRBJ1-1; D is ambiguous. Trimming cost V 2 bases and J 3 bases, with 13 bases left between them. CDR3 size: 15 residues. Germline V lookup: CDR1 LNHDA, CDR2 SQIVND (reference sequence).

The chain is built from TRBV11-3 and TRBJ2-1; D perhaps matches TRBD1 (6 bases). The CDR3 sequence is 15 residues long. Trimming took off 7 bases at V and 2 bases at J, with 15 bases between the two ends. The V gene's germline CDR1 is SGHNT and CDR2 YENEEA. As DNA, the CDR3 is TGTGCCAGCACCATCGACAGGATTACCTACAATGAGCAGTTCTTC. Its translation is CASTIDRITYNEQFF.

This sequence joins TRBV19 and TRBJ2-7; the match to TRBD1 covers 7 bases. From germline, CDR1 is LNHDA and CDR2 SQIVND (reference sequence). V lost 5 bases, J lost 5 bases, and 6 bases stayed unmatched. CDR3 size: 13 residues. CDR3 nucleotides: TGTGCCAGTAGTGCCCAGACAGGGAACGAGCAGTACTTC. This sequence encodes CASSAQTGNEQYF. Combining the CDR3 with reference TRBV19 and TRBJ2-7 gives the whole variable domain DGGITQSPKYLFRKEGQNVTLSCEQNLNHDAMYWYRQDPGQGLRLIYYSQIVNDFQKGDIAEGYSVSREKKESFPLTVTSAQKNPTAFYLCASSAQTGNEQYFGPGTRLTVT.

The chain has TRBV18 and TRBJ1-3; possible D gene TRBD1, 5 bases. Germline CDR1 and CDR2: KGHSH and LQKENI. This CDR3 is 14 amino acids long. V was shortened by 1 base and J by 1 base, with 5 bases between the two germline ends. The CDR3 DNA reads as TGTGCCAGCTCACCACAGGGGTCTGGAAACACCATATATTTT. Translation: CASSPQGSGNTIYF.

The chain carries TRBV3-1 (or the pseudogene TRBV3-2) and TRBJ1-4, with TRBD1 matching 10 bases. This CDR3 spans 15 amino acids. V lost 9 bases and J lost 2; bases outside the gene matches: 6. CDR1 and CDR2 from the germline V gene are LGHDT and YNNKEL (reference sequence). CDR3 sequence reads: CASRTGGFTNEKLFF. Written as DNA, the CDR3 is TGTGCCAGTAGGACAGGGGGATTCACTAATGAAAAACTGTTTTTT.

In the case of this clone: One end of the junction does not line up with germline, which may come from a read error. The CDR3 sequence is CASSELGTQLF. The CDR3 nucleotides are TGTGCCAGCAGTGAATTGGGCACCCAGCTCTTT. The gene calls are TRBV6-1 and TRBJ1-1, with D hard to call. The germline gives CDR1 MNHNS, CDR2 SASEGT. This CDR3 comprises 11 residues.

The V gene is TRBV24-1, the J gene TRBJ2-2; possible D gene TRBD1, 5 bases. The CDR3 spans 14 residues. V was shortened by 4 bases and J by 5 bases, with 10 bases between the two germline ends. Germline V gene sequence: CDR1 KGHDR, CDR2 SFDVKD. The CDR3, as DNA: TGTGCCACCAGTGAACAAGACAGTACCGGGGAGCTGTTTTTT. This translates into CATSEQDSTGELFF.

The rearrangement uses TRBV6-2 or TRBV6-3 and TRBJ2-6; D is ambiguous. The CDR3 spans 17 residues. V was trimmed by 4 bases and J by 4 bases, leaving 17 bases between them. Looked up from germline, CDR1 is MNHEY and CDR2 is SVGEGT. The CDR3 DNA reads TGTGCCAGCAGTTTACCCACGGAGTCCTGGGGGGCCAACGTCCTGACTTTC. It codes for CASSLPTESWGANVLTF.

The J gene is TRBJ2-1, the V gene TRBV11-3, with 12 bases aligning to TRBD2. With V trimmed by 1 base and J by 9 bases, 4 bases remained unmatched. From germline, CDR1 is SGHNT and CDR2 YENEEA. The CDR3 extends over 15 amino acids. The CDR3 spells CASSLASGRAAEQFF. CDR3 in DNA: TGTGCCAGCAGCTTAGCTAGCGGGAGGGCCGCTGAGCAGTTCTTC.

This clone was detected only once. The V gene is TRBV5-6, the J gene TRBJ2-1; 11 bases line up with TRBD2. The germline CDR1 and CDR2 sequences are SGHDT and YYEEEE. CDR3 size: 17 residues. The V and J ends lost 3 bases and 7 bases, in that order; junction bases with no gene match: 12. The DNA of the CDR3 is TGTGCCAGCAGCTCGTCATATAGCGGGAGGGCCGAAAATGAGCAGTTCTTC. Amino acids: CASSSSYSGRAENEQFF.

The chain joins TRBV28 to TRBJ2-2, with D unclear. The germline CDR1 and CDR2 sequences are MDHEN and SYDVKM. V lost 6 bases, J lost 6 bases, and 14 bases lay in between. This CDR3 spans 14 amino acids. The CDR3 sequence: CASSPLLGAGELFF. CDR3 DNA sequence: TGTGCCAGCAGCCCACTTTTGGGCGCCGGGGAGCTGTTTTTT. The full variable domain, completed using reference TRBV28 and TRBJ2-2, is DVKVTQSSRYLVKRTGEKVFLECVQDMDHENMFWYRQDPGLGLRLIYFSYDVKMKEKGDIPEGYSVSREKKERFSLILESASTNQTSMYLCASSPLLGAGELFFGEGSRLTVL.

This clone appeared a single time. The chain joins TRBV2 to TRBJ2-7; a possible D gene is TRBD1 (6 bases). The CDR3 sequence is 14 residues long. Germline lookup yields CDR1 SNHLY and CDR2 FYNNEI. Trimming took off 6 bases at V and 4 bases at J, with 16 bases between the two ends. CDR3 sequence reads: CASRSPRGKYEQYF. The CDR3 bases are TGTGCCAGCAGAAGCCCCAGGGGAAAGTACGAGCAGTACTTC.

This clone was seen only a few times. The chain carries TRBV4-3 and TRBJ1-1; 7 bases fit TRBD1. From germline, CDR1 is LGHNA and CDR2 YSLEER. This CDR3 has 15 residues. The junction had 6 bases not matched to a gene; V was cut back by 1 base and J by 4 bases. The chain's CDR3 is CASSQGTGVSTEAFF. For the CDR3, the DNA is TGCGCCAGCAGCCAAGGTACAGGGGTGAGCACTGAAGCTTTCTTT.